Below are 21 T cell receptor beta chains sequenced from a single sample in a study of control samples from healthy donors and cancer patients. Some clones are missing from TCRdb's copy, which holds only in-frame ones; the method was immunoSEQ multiplex PCR. The sample holds about 120,000 clones, roughly 89% seen once. The material sequenced was blood. The receptors were gathered from a man aged 25-45 years in good health.

The chain combines TRBV2 with TRBJ2-2, with a possible D match to TRBD1 (7 bases). CDR1 is SNHLY and CDR2 is FYNNEI in the germline V gene. The CDR3 covers 14 residues. Trimming took 4 bases from V and 5 from J, leaving 11 bases between them. CDR3 amino acids: CASSGQGGTGELFF. The CDR3 DNA reads TGTGCCAGCAGTGGGCAGGGGGGTACCGGGGAGCTGTTTTTT.

CDR3 sequence (DNA): TGTGCCAGCAGCTTAAAGGCTAGCTCCTACGAGCAGTACTTC. It is translated as CASSLKASSYEQYF. The V call is TRBV7-2, the J call TRBJ2-7; D gene unclear. The CDR3 has 14 residues. Trimming took 2 bases from V and 0 from J, leaving 8 bases between them. Germline V CDR1 and CDR2: SGHTA, FQGNSA.

The chain combines TRBV19 with TRBJ1-1; perhaps TRBD1 as D (5 bases). CDR1 and CDR2 (germline): LNHDA, SQIVND (reference sequence). The V gene lost 2 bases and the J gene lost 0 bases, with 10 bases spanning the gap. CDR3 length: 15 residues. The CDR3 sequence is CASSINSGLNTEAFF. Written as DNA, the CDR3 is TGTGCCAGTAGTATAAACTCGGGGCTGAACACTGAAGCTTTCTTT.

V and J are TRBV5-1 and TRBJ2-1; D is perhaps TRBD2 (6 bases). This CDR3 has 12 residues. Trimming left V 3 bases short and J 10 bases short, with 11 bases between. In germline, CDR1 is SGHRS, CDR2 YFSETQ. The CDR3 nucleotides are TGCGCCAGCAGCTCCTGGGGGGAAGAGCAGTTCTTC. Protein product: CASSSWGEEQFF. The full variable domain, completed using reference TRBV5-1 and TRBJ2-1, is KAGVTQTPRYLIKTRGQQVTLSCSPISGHRSVSWYQQTPGQGLQFLFEYFSETQRNKGNFPGRFSGRQFSNSRSEMNVSTLELGDSALYLCASSSWGEEQFFGPGTRLTVL.

The CDR3 is CASSFGYDSGNTIYF. For the CDR3, the DNA is TGTGCCAGCAGTTTTGGTTACGACTCTGGAAACACCATATATTTT. The chain carries TRBV27 and TRBJ1-3; unclear D gene. Per germline, CDR1 MNHEY and CDR2 SMNVEV (reference sequence). The CDR3 covers 15 residues. Trimming removed 3 bases at V and 0 bases at J, with 9 bases between.

The chain combines TRBV3-1 (or the pseudogene TRBV3-2) with TRBJ1-1, with D hard to call. Germline V gene data show CDR1 as LGHDT and CDR2 as YNNKEL (reference sequence). The CDR3 length is 13 residues. V lost 3 bases to trimming and J lost 6 bases, with 11 bases between them. CDR3 DNA: TGTGCCAGCAGCCAGGTTGGAGGCCCTGAAGCTTTCTTT. It is translated as CASSQVGGPEAFF.

The J gene is TRBJ1-6, the V gene TRBV5-5, with TRBD1 matching over 8 bases. This CDR3 spans 18 amino acids. Per germline, CDR1 SGHKS and CDR2 YYEKEE (reference sequence). The V segment lost 4 bases and the J segment 7 bases; nucleotides outside the gene matches: 16. CDR3 in DNA: TGTGCCAGCAGCACCGGGACAGGAGTGTTGGTGGAAAATTCACCCCTCCACTTT. As protein: CASSTGTGVLVENSPLHF.

The chain recombines TRBV6-6 with TRBJ1-6, with D unclear. This CDR3 contains 15 residues. Trimming shortened V by 2 bases and J by 10 bases, and 15 bases separated the two germline ends. Germline CDR1 MNHNY, CDR2 SVGAGI (reference sequence). CDR3 amino acids: CASSYAPGERSPLHF. Written as DNA, the CDR3 is TGTGCCAGCAGTTACGCCCCCGGGGAGAGGTCACCCCTCCACTTT.

This chain joins TRBV19 and TRBJ1-3; D remains unclear. The V end lost 5 bases, the J end lost 3 bases, and 8 bases lay between the germline ends. The V gene's germline CDR1 is LNHDA and CDR2 SQIVND (reference sequence). The CDR3 has 13 amino acids. CDR3 protein: CASSFQIGNTIYF. The DNA for the CDR3 is TGTGCCAGTAGTTTCCAGATTGGAAACACCATATATTTT.

The rearrangement links TRBV5-1 to TRBJ1-6, with TRBD1 matching 7 bases. V lost 2 bases to trimming and J lost 1 base; unmatched junction nucleotides: 3. Germline V gives CDR1 SGHRS, CDR2 YFSETQ. The length of the CDR3 is 16 residues. CDR3 loop: CASSFDRVSYNSPLHF. The CDR3 region has the DNA TGCGCCAGCAGCTTCGACAGGGTTTCCTATAATTCACCCCTCCACTTT. The full variable domain, rest sourced from reference TRBV5-1 and TRBJ1-6, is KAGVTQTPRYLIKTRGQQVTLSCSPISGHRSVSWYQQTPGQGLQFLFEYFSETQRNKGNFPGRFSGRQFSNSRSEMNVSTLELGDSALYLCASSFDRVSYNSPLHFGNGTRLTVT.

This clone was picked up one time. The chain is built from TRBV4-1 and TRBJ2-7; 7 bases line up with TRBD1. Per germline, CDR1 MGHRA and CDR2 YSYEKL. The CDR3 length is 15 residues. J was trimmed by 2 bases and V by 2 bases; bases with no gene match: 6. Here the CDR3 reads CASSQLTGSPYEQYF. Written as DNA, the CDR3 is TGCGCCAGCAGCCAACTGACAGGGAGCCCCTACGAGCAGTACTTC.

The chain couples TRBV15 to TRBJ1-2, with 9 bases that match TRBD1. The germline gives CDR1 LNHNV, CDR2 YYDKDF (reference sequence). The CDR3 totals 17 residues. V lost 0 bases and J lost 6; bases outside the gene matches: 11. CDR3 in amino acids: CATSREIFTGTGNGYTF. CDR3 DNA: TGTGCCACCAGCAGAGAAATTTTCACCGGGACAGGGAATGGCTACACCTTC.

V is TRBV19 and J is TRBJ1-1; D is unclear. V was pared by 7 bases and J by 6 bases, with 15 bases between. Germline-derived CDR1 and CDR2 are LNHDA and SQIVND (reference sequence). CDR3 length equals 13 residues. The CDR3 nucleotides read TGTGCCAGTACCGGTATGGGGTATTCTGAAGCTTTCTTT. This gives the protein CASTGMGYSEAFF.

V is TRBV29-1 and J is TRBJ2-6; the D gene is possibly TRBD1 (6 bases). The CDR3 contains 16 residues. V shed 4 bases and J shed 0 bases, with 13 bases lying between them. Germline values: CDR1 SQVTM, CDR2 ANQGSEA. The CDR3 is CSVARDIDSGANVLTF. The CDR3, as DNA: TGCAGCGTTGCCCGGGACATTGACTCTGGGGCCAACGTCCTGACTTTC.

The chain links TRBV5-1 to TRBJ1-2, with D perhaps TRBD1 (6 bases). Trimming took off 0 bases at V and 3 bases at J, with 6 bases between the two ends. The CDR3 runs to 13 residues. Looked up from germline, CDR1 is SGHRS and CDR2 is YFSETQ. The CDR3 region is CASSLAGDYGYTF. The CDR3 DNA reads as TGCGCCAGCAGCTTGGCAGGGGACTATGGCTACACCTTC.

This clone was counted a single time. The chain has TRBV19 and TRBJ1-1, with D perhaps matching TRBD1 (5 bases). The CDR3 spans 16 residues. Germline-derived CDR1 and CDR2 are LNHDA and SQIVND (reference sequence). V gave up 4 bases and J gave up 1 base, with 16 bases separating them. CDR3 nucleotide sequence: TGTGCCAGTAGTACGATATTGGAGCAGGGGAACACTGAAGCTTTCTTT. This sequence encodes CASSTILEQGNTEAFF.

Only one count was recorded for this clone. This chain links TRBV29-1 with TRBJ2-5, with 10 positions matching TRBD2. Germline trimming cut 7 bases from V and 3 bases from J; bases unmatched to any gene: 11. Germline V gives CDR1 SQVTM, CDR2 ANQGSEA. The length of the CDR3 is 15 residues. For the CDR3, the DNA is TGCAGCGCCGGGGGAGCGGGGGGGCTGGAAGAGACCCAGTACTTC. Translation: CSAGGAGGLEETQYF.

V is TRBV24-1 and J is TRBJ1-2; TRBD1 might be the D (6 bases). Trimming took off 8 bases at V and 7 bases at J, with 16 bases between the two ends. CDR3 length: 13 residues. The V gene's germline CDR1 is KGHDR and CDR2 SFDVKD. The CDR3 loop is CATTDSSGRGYTF. The CDR3 nucleotides read TGTGCCACCACGGACAGTTCCGGACGTGGCTACACCTTC.

The chain couples TRBV5-1 to TRBJ2-3, with 7 bases aligning to TRBD1. The length of the CDR3 is 15 residues. V shed 2 bases, J shed 6 bases, and the junction held 9 bases outside the gene matches. Germline CDR1 and CDR2: SGHRS and YFSETQ. In DNA, the CDR3 is TGCGCCAGCAGCTTATTTGGGACAGATAGGGATACGCAGTATTTT. As protein: CASSLFGTDRDTQYF. The full variable domain, its missing parts supplied by reference TRBV5-1 and TRBJ2-3, is KAGVTQTPRYLIKTRGQQVTLSCSPISGHRSVSWYQQTPGQGLQFLFEYFSETQRNKGNFPGRFSGRQFSNSRSEMNVSTLELGDSALYLCASSLFGTDRDTQYFGPGTRLTVL.

The gene calls are TRBV18 and TRBJ1-1, with D uncertain. The CDR3 is 14 residues long. Trimming removed 4 bases from V and 1 base from J, with 10 bases in between. CDR1 is KGHSH and CDR2 is LQKENI in the germline V gene. DNA for the CDR3: TGTGCCAGCTCACGCACCAGTTCGAACACTGAAGCTTTCTTT. This translates into CASSRTSSNTEAFF.

The V gene is TRBV11-2, the J gene TRBJ2-7; D gene unclear. The CDR3 totals 16 residues. The germline V and J ends were trimmed by 0 bases and 2 bases, with 14 bases remaining between them. Germline V gene data show CDR1 as SGHAT and CDR2 as FQNNGV. The CDR3 reads CASSLDTLHDTYEQYF. CDR3 nucleotide sequence: TGTGCCAGCAGCTTAGATACTTTACATGATACCTACGAGCAGTACTTC.